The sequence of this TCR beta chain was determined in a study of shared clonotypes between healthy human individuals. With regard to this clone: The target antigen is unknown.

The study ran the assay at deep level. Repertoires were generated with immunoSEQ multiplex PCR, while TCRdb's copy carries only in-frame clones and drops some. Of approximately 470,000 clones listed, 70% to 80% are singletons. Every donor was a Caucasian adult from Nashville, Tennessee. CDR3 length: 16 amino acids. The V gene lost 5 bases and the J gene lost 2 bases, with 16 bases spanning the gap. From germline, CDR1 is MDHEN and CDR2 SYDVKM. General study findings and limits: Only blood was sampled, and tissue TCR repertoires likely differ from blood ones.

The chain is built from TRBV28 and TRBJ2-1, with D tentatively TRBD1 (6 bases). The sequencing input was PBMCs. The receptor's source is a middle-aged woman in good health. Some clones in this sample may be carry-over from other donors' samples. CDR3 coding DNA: TGTGCCAGCAGTCGCCCCCAGGGGATGACCTACAATGAGCAGTTCTTC. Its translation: CASSRPQGMTYNEQFF.